A single sample gave rise to the 7 T cell receptor beta chains below, sequenced in a study of cytomegalovirus exposure and HLA in healthy donors. Primers: 60 Vbeta forward and 13 Jbeta reverse. Measured with immunoSEQ multiplex PCR; TCRdb has only the in-frame clones, and not every one. Among around 170,000 clones listed, approximately 75% were seen once. Sequenced sample: PBMCs. These receptor sequences come from a girl aged 10-17 years in good health and CMV-seronegative.

The chain is built from TRBV7-6 and TRBJ2-5, with 9 bases matching TRBD2. Germline V gene data show CDR1 as SGHVS and CDR2 as FNYEAQ. The junction had 4 bases not matched to a gene; V was cut back by 1 base and J by 4 bases. This CDR3 region has 15 residues. In nucleotides, the CDR3 is TGTGCCAGCAGCTTAGGCGCGGGGGGGAGAGAGACCCAGTACTTC. Amino acids: CASSLGAGGRETQYF.

This clone was seen a handful of times. The CDR3, as DNA: TGTGCCACCAGCAGAGATATGTCAGATCAGCCCCAGCATTTT. This sequence encodes CATSRDMSDQPQHF. V is TRBV15 and J is TRBJ1-5; D is ambiguous. V was trimmed by 0 bases and J by 5 bases, leaving 8 bases between them. This CDR3 is 14 amino acids long. Germline values: CDR1 LNHNV, CDR2 YYDKDF (reference sequence).

The rearrangement uses TRBV5-1 and TRBJ1-3, with 7 bases matching TRBD1. Germline CDR1 and CDR2: SGHRS and YFSETQ. The junction had 8 bases not matched to a gene; V was cut back by 7 bases and J by 1 base. The CDR3 contains 15 residues. The CDR3 region has the DNA TGCGCCAGCTCTTTAGAGGGGGCTTCTGGAAACACCATATATTTT. Its translation: CASSLEGASGNTIYF.

This chain uses TRBV14 with TRBJ1-2, with D perhaps matching TRBD1 (5 bases). The CDR3 extends over 12 amino acids. The germline V and J ends were trimmed by 4 bases and 7 bases, with 10 bases remaining between them. Looked up from germline, CDR1 is SGHDN and CDR2 is FVKESK. CDR3 DNA sequence: TGTGCCAGCAGCCGAGACAGATTTGGCTACACCTTC. This sequence encodes CASSRDRFGYTF.

V and J are TRBV6-1 and TRBJ2-7; D is undetermined. The V and J ends lost 6 bases and 0 bases respectively, with 12 bases between them. The V gene's germline CDR1 is MNHNS and CDR2 SASEGT. This CDR3 spans 14 amino acids. The CDR3 region has the DNA TGTGCCAGCAGGGCGGTGGAAATCTCCTACGAGCAGTACTTC. This sequence encodes CASRAVEISYEQYF.

J is TRBJ1-2 and V is TRBV6-1; tentative D call: TRBD1 (5 bases). The CDR3 loop spans 13 amino acids. Per the germline V gene, CDR1 is MNHNS and CDR2 is SASEGT. The V end lost 6 bases, the J end lost 14 bases, and 22 bases lay between the germline ends. The CDR3 spells CASRSGTGGVRTF. In DNA, the CDR3 is TGTGCCAGCAGATCCGGGACCGGGGGAGTGAGGACCTTC.

The rearrangement links TRBV5-4 to TRBJ2-1, with 9 bases lining up with TRBD1. The V gene end was trimmed by 0 bases and the J gene end by 0 bases; junction bases not matched to a gene: 7. CDR1 is SGHNT, CDR2 YYREEE, per germline (reference sequence). The CDR3 spans 18 residues. The CDR3 reads CASSLAQGASRSYNEQFF. In DNA, the CDR3 is TGTGCCAGCAGCTTGGCACAGGGGGCCTCCCGCTCCTACAATGAGCAGTTCTTC.